This TCR beta chain was recovered during a study of technical replicates of blood from a few donors. The CDR3 has 14 residues. With 5 bases clipped from V and 2 bases from J, the junction kept 5 bases outside the gene matches. Looked up from germline, CDR1 is SGHVS and CDR2 is FNYEAQ. The repertoire was sequenced with immunoSEQ multiplex PCR; TCRdb's copy has only in-frame clones and lacks some. The profile shows more than 65,000 clones, 85% to 95% of them singletons. This chain uses TRBV7-6 with TRBJ2-7; TRBD1 matches at 8 bases. Sequencing used T cells isolated from PBMCs. The receptor was derived from a human donor in good health. The CDR3 spells CASSPGTGTYEQYF. DNA of the CDR3: TGTGCCAGCAGCCCCGGGACAGGAACCTACGAGCAGTACTTC.